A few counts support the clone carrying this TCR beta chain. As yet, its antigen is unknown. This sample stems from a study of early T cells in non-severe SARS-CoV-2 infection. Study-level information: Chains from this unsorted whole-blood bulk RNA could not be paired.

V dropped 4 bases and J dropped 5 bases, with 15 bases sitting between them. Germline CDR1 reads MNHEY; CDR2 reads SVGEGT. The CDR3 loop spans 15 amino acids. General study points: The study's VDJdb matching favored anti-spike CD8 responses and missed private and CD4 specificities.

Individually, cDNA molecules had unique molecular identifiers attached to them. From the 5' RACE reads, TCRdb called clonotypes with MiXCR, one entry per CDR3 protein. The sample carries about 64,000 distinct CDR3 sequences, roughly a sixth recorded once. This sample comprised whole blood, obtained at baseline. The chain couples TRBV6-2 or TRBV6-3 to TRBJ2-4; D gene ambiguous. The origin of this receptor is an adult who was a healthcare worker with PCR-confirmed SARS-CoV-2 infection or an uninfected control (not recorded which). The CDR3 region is CASSSRPGRENIQYF. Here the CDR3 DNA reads TGTGCCAGCAGTTCCAGACCGGGCCGGGAAAACATTCAGTACTTC.